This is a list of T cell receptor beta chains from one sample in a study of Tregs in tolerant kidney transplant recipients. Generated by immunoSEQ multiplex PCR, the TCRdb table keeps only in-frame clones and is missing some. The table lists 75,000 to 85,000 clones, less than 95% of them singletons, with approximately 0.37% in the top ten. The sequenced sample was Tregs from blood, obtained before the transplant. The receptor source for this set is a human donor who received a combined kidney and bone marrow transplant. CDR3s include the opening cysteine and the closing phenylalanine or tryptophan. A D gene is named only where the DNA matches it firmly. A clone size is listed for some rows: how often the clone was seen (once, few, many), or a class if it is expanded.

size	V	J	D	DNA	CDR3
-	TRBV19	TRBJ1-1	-	TGTGCCAGTAGTGCTAGGACACCGAACACTGAAGCTTTCTTT	CASSARTPNTEAFF
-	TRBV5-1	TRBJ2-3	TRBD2	TGCGCCAGCAGCTTGGTCGGGAGGCCCCAGTATTTT	CASSLVGRPQYF
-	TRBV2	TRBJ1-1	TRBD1	TGTGCCAGCAGCCGCACAGGGGGCGTATTGGTGAACACTGAAGCTTTCTTT	CASSRTGGVLVNTEAFF
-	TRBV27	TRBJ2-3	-	TGTGCCAGCAGTCCCCGCCCCGGCACAGATACGCAGTATTTT	CASSPRPGTDTQYF
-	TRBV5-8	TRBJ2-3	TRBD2	TGTGCCAGCAGCCCAAGCAGGCAGCGGGATAGGTATTTT	CASSPSRQRDRYF
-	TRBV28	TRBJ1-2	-	TGTGCCAGCAGTTTAGTCAGTGGGGCAGGCGATGGCTACACCTTC	CASSLVSGAGDGYTF
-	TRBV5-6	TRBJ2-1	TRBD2	TGTGCCAGCGACTTTAGCGGGAGCTCCTACAATGAGCAGTTCTTC	CASDFSGSSYNEQFF
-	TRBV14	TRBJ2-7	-	TGTGCCAGCAGCCAAGGGCTAGGAGGTTACGAGCAGTACTTC	CASSQGLGGYEQYF
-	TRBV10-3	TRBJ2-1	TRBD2	TGTGCCATCAGTGAGCAGGTACCGGGACTAGCACACAATGAGCAGTTCTTC	CAISEQVPGLAHNEQFF
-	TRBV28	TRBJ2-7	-	TGTGCCAGCAGTCAGGGGTTGTCCTACGAGCAGTACTTC	CASSQGLSYEQYF
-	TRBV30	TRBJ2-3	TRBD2	TGTGCCTGGGGTCAGGGACTAGCGGGTGGCACAGATACGCAGTATTTT	CAWGQGLAGGTDTQYF
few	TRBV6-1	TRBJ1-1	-	TGTGCCAGCAGCTACAGGGTTATGAACACTGAAGCTTTCTTT	CASSYRVMNTEAFF
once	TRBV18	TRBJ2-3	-	TGTGCCAGCTCACCAAGACGCACAGATACGCAGTATTTT	CASSPRRTDTQYF
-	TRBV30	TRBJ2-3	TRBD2	TGTGCCTGGAGGACTAGCGGGAGTCCAGATACGCAGTATTTT	CAWRTSGSPDTQYF
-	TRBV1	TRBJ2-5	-	TGCACCAGCAGCCAAGAGACAAGGGACAGGACGACGGGGACCCAGTACTTC	CTSSQETRDRTTGTQYF
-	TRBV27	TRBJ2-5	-	TGTGCCAGCAGTTTATCATGGGGATTCCAAGAGACCCAGTACTTC	CASSLSWGFQETQYF
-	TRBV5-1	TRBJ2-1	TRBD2	TGCGCCAGCAGCTTGGGGACTAGCGGGAGCAATGAGCAGTTCTTC	CASSLGTSGSNEQFF
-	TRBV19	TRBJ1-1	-	TGTGCCAGTTCAGACAGAATGAACACTGAAGCTTTCTTT	CASSDRMNTEAFF
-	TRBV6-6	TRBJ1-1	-	TGTGCCAGCAGTCCAGGGAGCACTGAAGCTTTCTTT	CASSPGSTEAFF
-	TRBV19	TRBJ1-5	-	TGTGCCAGTAGTAGCGGGCAGCCCCAGCATTTT	CASSSGQPQHF
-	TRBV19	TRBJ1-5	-	TGTGCCAGTAGTATGTCCAGGGATCAGCCCCAGCATTTT	CASSMSRDQPQHF
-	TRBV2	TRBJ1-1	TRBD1	TGTGCCAGCCGGACAGGGGGCATAAGTGTAGCTTTCTTT	CASRTGGISVAFF
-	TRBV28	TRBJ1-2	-	TGTGCCAGCAGTCCCGGCTACGCGGTTTTGGGGACATCCGACGGCTACACCTTC	CASSPGYAVLGTSDGYTF
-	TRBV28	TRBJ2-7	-	TGTGCCAGCCCCCCAAGGGGGAGCTCCTACGAGCAGTACTTC	CASPPRGSSYEQYF
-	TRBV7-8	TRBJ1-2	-	TGTGCCAGCAGCTTCGGCGACTATGGCTACACCTTC	CASSFGDYGYTF
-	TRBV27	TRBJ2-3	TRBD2	TGTGCCAGCAGTTTATCACAGGTCGGGGTCCGACTAGCAGACACAGATACGCAGTATTTT	CASSLSQVGVRLADTDTQYF
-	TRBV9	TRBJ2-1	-	TGTGCCAGCAGCGTAGAGGGTTTGGGCTCCTACAATGAGCAGTTCTTC	CASSVEGLGSYNEQFF
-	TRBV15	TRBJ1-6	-	TGTGCCACCAGCAGAGCCGGGACTTATAATTCACCCCTCCACTTT	CATSRAGTYNSPLHF